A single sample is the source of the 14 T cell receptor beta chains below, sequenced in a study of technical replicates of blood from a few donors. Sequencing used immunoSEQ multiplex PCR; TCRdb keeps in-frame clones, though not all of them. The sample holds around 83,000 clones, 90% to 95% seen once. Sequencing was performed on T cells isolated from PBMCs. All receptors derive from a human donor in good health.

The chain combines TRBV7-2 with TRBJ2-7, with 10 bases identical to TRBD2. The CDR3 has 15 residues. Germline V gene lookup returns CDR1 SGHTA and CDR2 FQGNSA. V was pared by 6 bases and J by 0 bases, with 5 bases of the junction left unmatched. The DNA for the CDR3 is TGTGCCAGCAGTTTTAGCGGGGGGTTCTCCTACGAGCAGTACTTC. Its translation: CASSFSGGFSYEQYF.

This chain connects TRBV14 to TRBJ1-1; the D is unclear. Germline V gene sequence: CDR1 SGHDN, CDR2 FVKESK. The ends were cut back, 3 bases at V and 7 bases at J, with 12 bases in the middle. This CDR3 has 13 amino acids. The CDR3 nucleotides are TGTGCCAGCAGCCAGTCTCGGGAAGGTGAAGCTTTCTTT. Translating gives CASSQSREGEAFF.

The CDR3 reads CASSPTSGDETQYF. CDR3 in DNA: TGTGCCAGCTCACCAACTAGCGGGGACGAGACCCAGTACTTC. This chain links TRBV18 with TRBJ2-5; the match to TRBD2 covers 10 bases. Per the germline V gene, CDR1 is KGHSH and CDR2 is LQKENI. The CDR3 is 14 residues long. Trimming at V came to 2 bases and at J to 5 bases, leaving 2 bases not matched to a gene.

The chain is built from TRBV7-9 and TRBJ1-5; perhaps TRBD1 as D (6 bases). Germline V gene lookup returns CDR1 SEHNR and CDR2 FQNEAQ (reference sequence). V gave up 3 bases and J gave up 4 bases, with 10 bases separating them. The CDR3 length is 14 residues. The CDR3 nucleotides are TGTGCCAGCAGCTTGGACGGACAGAATCAGCCCCAGCATTTT. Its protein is CASSLDGQNQPQHF.

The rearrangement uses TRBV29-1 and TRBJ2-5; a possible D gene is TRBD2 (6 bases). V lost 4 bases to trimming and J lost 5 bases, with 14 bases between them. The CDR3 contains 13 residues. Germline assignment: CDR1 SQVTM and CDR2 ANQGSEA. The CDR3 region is CSVAGILAETQYF. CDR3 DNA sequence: TGCAGCGTTGCGGGGATTCTAGCGGAGACCCAGTACTTC.

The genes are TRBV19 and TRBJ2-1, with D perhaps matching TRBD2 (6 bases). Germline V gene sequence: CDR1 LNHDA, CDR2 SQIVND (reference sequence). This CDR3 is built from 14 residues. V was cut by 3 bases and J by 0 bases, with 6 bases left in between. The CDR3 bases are TGTGCCAGTAGTATCGGGGGCTCCTACAATGAGCAGTTCTTC. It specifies CASSIGGSYNEQFF.

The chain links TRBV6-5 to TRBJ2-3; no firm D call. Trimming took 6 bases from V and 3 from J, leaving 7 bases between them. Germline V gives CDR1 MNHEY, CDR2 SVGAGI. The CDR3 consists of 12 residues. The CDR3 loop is CASSPTTDTQYF. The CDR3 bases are TGTGCCAGCAGCCCTACTACAGATACGCAGTATTTT.

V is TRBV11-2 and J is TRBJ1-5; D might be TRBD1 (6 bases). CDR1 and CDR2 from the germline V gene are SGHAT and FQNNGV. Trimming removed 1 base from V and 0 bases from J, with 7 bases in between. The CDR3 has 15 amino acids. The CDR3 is CASSLGTDSNQPQHF. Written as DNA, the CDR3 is TGTGCCAGCAGCTTAGGGACAGATAGCAATCAGCCCCAGCATTTT.

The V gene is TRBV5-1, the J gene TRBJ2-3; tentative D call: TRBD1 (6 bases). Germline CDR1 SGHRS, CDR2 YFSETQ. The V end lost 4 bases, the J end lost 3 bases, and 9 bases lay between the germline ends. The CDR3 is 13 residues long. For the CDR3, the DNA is TGCGCCAGCAGCCACAGGGAAACAGATACGCAGTATTTT. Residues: CASSHRETDTQYF.

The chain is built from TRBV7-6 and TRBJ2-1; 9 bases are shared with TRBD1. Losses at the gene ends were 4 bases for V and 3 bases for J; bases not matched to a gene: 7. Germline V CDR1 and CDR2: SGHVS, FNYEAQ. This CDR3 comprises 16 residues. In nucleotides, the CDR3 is TGTGCCAGCAGCTCCCCCGGGACAGGGAGCTACAATGAGCAGTTCTTC. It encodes CASSSPGTGSYNEQFF.

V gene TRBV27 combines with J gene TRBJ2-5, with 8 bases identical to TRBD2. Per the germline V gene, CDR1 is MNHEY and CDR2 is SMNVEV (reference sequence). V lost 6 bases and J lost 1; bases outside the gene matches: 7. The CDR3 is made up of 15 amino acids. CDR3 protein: CASRPRGGVQETQYF. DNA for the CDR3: TGTGCCAGCAGACCCCGGGGGGGGGTCCAAGAGACCCAGTACTTC.

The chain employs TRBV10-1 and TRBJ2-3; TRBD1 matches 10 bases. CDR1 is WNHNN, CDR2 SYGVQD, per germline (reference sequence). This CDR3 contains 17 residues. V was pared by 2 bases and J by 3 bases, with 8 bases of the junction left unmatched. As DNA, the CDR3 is TGCGCCAGCAGTGAGATGACAGGGGGCCGGTCGACAGATACGCAGTATTTT. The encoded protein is CASSEMTGGRSTDTQYF.

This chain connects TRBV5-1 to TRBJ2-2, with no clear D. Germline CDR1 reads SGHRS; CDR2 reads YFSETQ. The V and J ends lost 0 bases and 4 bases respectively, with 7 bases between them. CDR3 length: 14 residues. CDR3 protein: CASSLGASTGELFF. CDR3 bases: TGCGCCAGCAGCTTGGGGGCCAGCACCGGGGAGCTGTTTTTT.

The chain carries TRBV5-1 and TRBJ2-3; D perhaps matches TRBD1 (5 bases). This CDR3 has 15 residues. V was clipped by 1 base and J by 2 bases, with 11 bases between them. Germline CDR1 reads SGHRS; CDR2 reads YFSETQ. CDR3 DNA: TGCGCCAGCAGCTTGCAGGGATCAAACACAGATACGCAGTATTTT. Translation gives CASSLQGSNTDTQYF.